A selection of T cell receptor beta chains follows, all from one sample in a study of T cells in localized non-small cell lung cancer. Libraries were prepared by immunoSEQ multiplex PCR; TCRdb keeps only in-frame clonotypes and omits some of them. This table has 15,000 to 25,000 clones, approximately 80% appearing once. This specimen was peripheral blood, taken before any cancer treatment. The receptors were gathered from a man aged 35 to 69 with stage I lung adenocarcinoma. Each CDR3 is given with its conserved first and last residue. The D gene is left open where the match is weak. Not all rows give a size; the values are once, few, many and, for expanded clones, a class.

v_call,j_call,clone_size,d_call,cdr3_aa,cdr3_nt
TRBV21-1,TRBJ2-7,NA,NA,CASSKERTDETYEQYF,TGTGCCAGCAGCAAAGAGAGGACGGACGAAACCTACGAGCAGTACTTC
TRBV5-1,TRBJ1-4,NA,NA,CASSYSTNEKLFF,TGCGCCAGCAGTTACTCAACTAATGAAAAACTGTTTTTT
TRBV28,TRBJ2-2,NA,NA,CASLGPNTGELFF,TGTGCCAGCTTAGGTCCGAACACCGGGGAGCTGTTTTTT
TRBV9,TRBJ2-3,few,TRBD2,CASSGKGLAGEFDTQYF,TGTGCCAGCAGCGGAAAGGGACTAGCGGGAGAATTCGATACGCAGTATTTT
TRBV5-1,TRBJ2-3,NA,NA,CASSLWGTDTQYF,TGCGCCAGCAGCTTGTGGGGCACAGATACGCAGTATTTT
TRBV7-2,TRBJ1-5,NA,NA,CASSLDIGPQHF,TGTGCCAGCAGCTTAGACATAGGGCCCCAGCATTTT
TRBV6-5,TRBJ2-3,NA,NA,CASNRGRATDTQYF,TGTGCCAGCAACCGAGGGCGAGCTACAGATACGCAGTATTTT
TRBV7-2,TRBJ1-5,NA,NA,CASSQLLGPYQPQHF,TGTGCCAGCAGCCAGCTTCTGGGGCCTTATCAGCCCCAGCATTTT
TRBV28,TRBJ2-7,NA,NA,CASRPVAWGKVPSYEQYF,TGTGCCAGCAGGCCAGTAGCTTGGGGAAAGGTCCCATCCTACGAGCAGTACTTC
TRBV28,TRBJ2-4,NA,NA,CASSVEEIQYF,TGTGCCAGCAGCGTGGAAGAGATTCAGTACTTC
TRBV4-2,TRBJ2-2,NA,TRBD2,CASSQDLALAGGTGELFF,TGTGCCAGCAGCCAAGATCTAGCGCTAGCGGGGGGTACCGGGGAGCTGTTTTTT
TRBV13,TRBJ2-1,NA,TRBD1,CASSTDRGSYNEQFF,TGTGCCAGCAGCACCGACAGGGGTTCCTACAATGAGCAGTTCTTC
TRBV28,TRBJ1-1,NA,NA,CASSLYRGTKRGNTEAFF,TGTGCCAGCAGTTTATATCGGGGGACAAAAAGGGGAAACACTGAAGCTTTCTTT
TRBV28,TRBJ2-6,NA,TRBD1,CASVNNRGAGANVLTF,TGTGCCAGCGTAAACAACAGGGGCGCCGGGGCCAACGTCCTGACTTTC
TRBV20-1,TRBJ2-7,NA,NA,CSARDWREQYF,TGCAGTGCTAGAGATTGGCGTGAGCAGTACTTC
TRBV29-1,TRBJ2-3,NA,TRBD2,CSVEWTSGRRGHTDTQYF,TGCAGCGTTGAGTGGACTAGCGGGAGGAGGGGACACACAGATACGCAGTATTTT
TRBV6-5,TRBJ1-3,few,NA,CASRSDGNTIYF,TGTGCCAGCAGGTCGGATGGAAACACCATATATTTT
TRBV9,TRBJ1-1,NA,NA,CASSLQVETEAFF,TGTGCCAGCAGCCTTCAGGTGGAGACTGAAGCTTTCTTT
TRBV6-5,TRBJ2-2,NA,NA,CASSWLGGELFF,TGTGCCAGCAGTTGGCTCGGCGGGGAGCTGTTTTTT
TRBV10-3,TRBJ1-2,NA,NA,CAISVQGFFGYTF,TGTGCCATCAGTGTGCAAGGGTTCTTCGGCTACACCTTC
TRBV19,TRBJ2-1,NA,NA,CASSIHPQTGTSFYNEQFF,TGTGCCAGTAGTATACATCCCCAAACCGGGACAAGTTTCTACAATGAGCAGTTCTTC
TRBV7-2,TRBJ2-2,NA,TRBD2,CASSWSGGDTGELFF,TGTGCCAGCAGCTGGTCCGGGGGGGACACCGGGGAGCTGTTTTTT
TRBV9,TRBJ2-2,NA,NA,CASSKWVPGPNTGELFF,TGTGCCAGCAGCAAATGGGTCCCTGGCCCGAACACCGGGGAGCTGTTTTTT
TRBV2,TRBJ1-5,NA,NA,CASSEGVGGYGSQPQHF,TGTGCCAGCAGTGAAGGAGTTGGGGGGTATGGCAGTCAGCCCCAGCATTTT
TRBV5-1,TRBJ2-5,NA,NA,CASSLNYGAEETQYF,TGCGCCAGCAGCTTAAACTATGGGGCGGAAGAGACCCAGTACTTC
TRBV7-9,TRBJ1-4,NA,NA,CASSLELTGPGNEKLFF,TGTGCCAGCAGCTTAGAGCTCACGGGCCCTGGGAATGAAAAACTGTTTTTT
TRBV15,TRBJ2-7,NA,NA,CATSSDGSTYEQYF,TGTGCCACCAGTTCAGATGGATCTACCTACGAGCAGTACTTC
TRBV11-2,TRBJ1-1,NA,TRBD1,CASSSQGQVNTEAFF,TGTGCCAGCAGCTCCCAGGGACAGGTGAACACTGAAGCTTTCTTT
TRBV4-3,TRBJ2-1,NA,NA,CASSQDKPGTYNEQFF,TGCGCCAGCAGCCAAGATAAGCCAGGGACCTACAATGAGCAGTTCTTC
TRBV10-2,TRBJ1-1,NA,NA,CASRGRENTEAFF,TGCGCCAGCCGGGGCAGGGAGAACACTGAAGCTTTCTTT
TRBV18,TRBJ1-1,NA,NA,CASSRNRDTEAFF,TGTGCCAGCTCTCGGAACAGGGACACTGAAGCTTTCTTT
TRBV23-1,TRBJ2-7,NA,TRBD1,CASSQRPGTGIAYEQYF,TGCGCCAGCAGTCAACGACCTGGGACAGGGATAGCCTACGAGCAGTACTTC
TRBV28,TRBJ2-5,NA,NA,CASSLLRSGMAQYF,TGTGCCAGCAGTTTACTAAGATCAGGGATGGCCCAGTACTTC
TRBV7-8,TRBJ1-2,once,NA,CASSLPGLYGYTF,TGTGCCAGCAGCTTACCAGGGCTTTATGGCTACACCTTC
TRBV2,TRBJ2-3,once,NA,CASSVQGKGTDTQYF,TGTGCCAGCAGTGTCCAGGGTAAGGGGACAGATACGCAGTATTTT
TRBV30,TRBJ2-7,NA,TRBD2,CACSTGTSVSYEQYF,TGTGCCTGTTCAACCGGGACTAGCGTTTCCTACGAGCAGTACTTC
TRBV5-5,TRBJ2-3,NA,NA,CASSLSWAADTQYF,TGTGCCAGCAGCTTGTCGTGGGCGGCAGATACGCAGTATTTT
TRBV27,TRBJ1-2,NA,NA,CASSLVGRAYGYTF,TGTGCCAGCAGTTTAGTCGGCAGGGCTTATGGCTACACCTTC
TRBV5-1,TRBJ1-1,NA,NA,CASSLSSENTEAFF,TGCGCCAGCAGCTTGTCGTCGGAGAACACTGAAGCTTTCTTT
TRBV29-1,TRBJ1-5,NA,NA,CSVPEGGRNQPQHF,TGCAGCGTTCCCGAGGGGGGGCGCAATCAGCCCCAGCATTTT
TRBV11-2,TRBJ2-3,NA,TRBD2,CASSLVLAGGKATDTQYF,TGTGCCAGCAGCTTAGTCCTAGCGGGGGGGAAAGCTACAGATACGCAGTATTTT
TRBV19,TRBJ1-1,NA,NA,CASSIFGGMNTEAFF,TGTGCCAGTAGTATCTTCGGGGGGATGAACACTGAAGCTTTCTTT
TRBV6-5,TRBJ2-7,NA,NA,CASSWTGADSPKEQYF,TGTGCCAGCAGTTGGACTGGGGCAGACTCACCTAAGGAGCAGTACTTC
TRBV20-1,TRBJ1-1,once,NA,CSARLYTEAFF,TGCAGTGCCCGACTCTACACTGAAGCTTTCTTT
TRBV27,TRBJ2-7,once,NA,CASSLRLDGFYEQYF,TGTGCCAGCAGTTTAAGGCTAGATGGCTTCTACGAGCAGTACTTC
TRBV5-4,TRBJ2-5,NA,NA,CASSLGQGGQETQYF,TGTGCCAGCAGCTTGGGACAGGGAGGCCAAGAGACCCAGTACTTC
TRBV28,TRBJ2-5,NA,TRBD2,CASIERLAAQETQYF,TGTGCCAGCATCGAGAGACTAGCGGCACAAGAGACCCAGTACTTC
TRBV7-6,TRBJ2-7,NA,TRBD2,CASSSRSGGVYEQYF,TGTGCCAGCAGCTCCCGTAGCGGGGGGGTGTACGAGCAGTACTTC
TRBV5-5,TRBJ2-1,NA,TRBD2,CASSLRLAGVLYEQFF,TGTGCCAGCAGCCTCCGACTAGCGGGAGTACTCTATGAGCAGTTCTTC
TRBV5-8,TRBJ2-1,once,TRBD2,CASGASGQRVQFF,TGTGCCAGCGGGGCTAGCGGCCAGCGCGTGCAGTTCTTC